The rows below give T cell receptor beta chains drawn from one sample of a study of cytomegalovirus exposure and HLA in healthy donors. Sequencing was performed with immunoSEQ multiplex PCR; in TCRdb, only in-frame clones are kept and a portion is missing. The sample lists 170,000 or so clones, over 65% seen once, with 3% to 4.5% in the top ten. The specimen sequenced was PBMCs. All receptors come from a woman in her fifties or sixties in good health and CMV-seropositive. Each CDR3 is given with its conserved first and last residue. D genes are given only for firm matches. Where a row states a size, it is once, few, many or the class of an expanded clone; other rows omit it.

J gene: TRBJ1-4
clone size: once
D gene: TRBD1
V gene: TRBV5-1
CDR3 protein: CASGGQGGTNEKLFF
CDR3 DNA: TGCGCCAGCGGGGGACAGGGAGGCACTAATGAAAAACTGTTTTTT

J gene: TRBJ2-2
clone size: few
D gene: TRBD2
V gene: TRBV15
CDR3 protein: CATSSGTSGGGNTGELFF
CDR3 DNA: TGTGCCACCAGCAGCGGGACTAGCGGGGGGGGGAACACCGGGGAGCTGTTTTTT

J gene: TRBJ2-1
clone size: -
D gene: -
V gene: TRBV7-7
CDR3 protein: CASSPQVAGSSYNEQFF
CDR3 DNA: TGTGCCAGCAGCCCCCAAGTTGCCGGGAGCTCCTACAATGAGCAGTTCTTC

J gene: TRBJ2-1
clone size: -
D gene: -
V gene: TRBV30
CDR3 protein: CAWTKIRGMGNEQFF
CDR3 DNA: TGTGCCTGGACCAAGATCCGGGGGATGGGGAATGAGCAGTTCTTC

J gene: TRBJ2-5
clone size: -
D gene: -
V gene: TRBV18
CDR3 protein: CASSTYQETQYF
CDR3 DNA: TGTGCCAGCTCAACATACCAAGAGACCCAGTACTTC

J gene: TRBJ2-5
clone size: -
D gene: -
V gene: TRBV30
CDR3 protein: CAWSADTGYETQYF
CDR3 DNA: TGTGCCTGGAGTGCCGACACAGGATATGAGACCCAGTACTTC

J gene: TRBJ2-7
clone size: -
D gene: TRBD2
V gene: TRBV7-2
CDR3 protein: CASSLESAGGYEQYF
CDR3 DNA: TGTGCCAGCAGCTTAGAGTCGGCGGGGGGGTACGAGCAGTACTTC

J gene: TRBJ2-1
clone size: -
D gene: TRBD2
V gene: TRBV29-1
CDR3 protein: CSVGSGGASYNEQFF
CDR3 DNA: TGCAGCGTTGGGTCGGGGGGGGCTTCGTACAATGAGCAGTTCTTC

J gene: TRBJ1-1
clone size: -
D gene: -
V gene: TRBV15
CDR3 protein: CATSADPAALSTAFF
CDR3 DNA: TGTGCCACCAGCGCCGACCCCGCTGCACTATCTACGGCTTTCTTT

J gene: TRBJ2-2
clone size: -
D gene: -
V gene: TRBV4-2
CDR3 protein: CASSQGLGGTGELFF
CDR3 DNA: TGTGCCAGCAGCCAAGGTTTGGGCGGGACCGGGGAGCTGTTTTTT

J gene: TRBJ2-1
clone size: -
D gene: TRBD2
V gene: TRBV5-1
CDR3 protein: CASSLGAGGPLNEQFF
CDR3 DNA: TGCGCCAGCAGCTTGGGGGCGGGAGGGCCACTCAATGAGCAGTTCTTC

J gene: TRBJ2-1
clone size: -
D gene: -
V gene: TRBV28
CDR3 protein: CASSKDWGGKSNEQFF
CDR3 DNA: TGTGCCAGCAGTAAGGATTGGGGCGGGAAATCCAATGAGCAGTTCTTC

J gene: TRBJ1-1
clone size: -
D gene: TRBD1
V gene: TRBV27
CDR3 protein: CASRGGRNTEAFF
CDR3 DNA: TGTGCCAGCAGAGGGGGCAGGAACACTGAAGCTTTCTTT

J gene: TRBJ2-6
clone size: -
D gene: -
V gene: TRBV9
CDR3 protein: CASSGGQILSGANGLTF
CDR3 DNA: TGTGCCAGCAGCGGCGGACAGATTCTCTCTGGGGCCAACGGCCTGACTTTC

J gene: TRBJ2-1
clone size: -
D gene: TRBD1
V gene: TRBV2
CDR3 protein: CASRDRGSNEQFF
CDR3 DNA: TGTGCCAGCAGAGACAGGGGGTCCAATGAGCAGTTCTTC

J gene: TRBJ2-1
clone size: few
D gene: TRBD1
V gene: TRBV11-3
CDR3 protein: CASSSTRTGGGEQFF
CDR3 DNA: TGTGCCAGCAGCTCGACCCGAACAGGGGGCGGGGAGCAGTTCTTC

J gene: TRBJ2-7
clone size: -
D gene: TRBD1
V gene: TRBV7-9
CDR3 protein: CASSSLDRGHSYEQYF
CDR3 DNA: TGTGCCAGCAGCTCACTGGACAGGGGGCATTCCTACGAGCAGTACTTC

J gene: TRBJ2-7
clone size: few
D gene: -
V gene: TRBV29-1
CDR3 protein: CSGSLGESGVYEQYF
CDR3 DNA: TGCAGCGGCTCCCTCGGCGAATCCGGGGTCTACGAGCAGTACTTC

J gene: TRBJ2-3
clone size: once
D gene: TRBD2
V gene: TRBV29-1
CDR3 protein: CSATLGLAGGQDTQYF
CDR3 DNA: TGCAGCGCAACTCTAGGACTAGCGGGGGGGCAAGATACGCAGTATTTT

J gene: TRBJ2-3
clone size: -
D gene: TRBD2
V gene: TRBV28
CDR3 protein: CASNFPSGIDTQYF
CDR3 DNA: TGTGCCAGCAACTTCCCTAGCGGGATAGATACGCAGTATTTT

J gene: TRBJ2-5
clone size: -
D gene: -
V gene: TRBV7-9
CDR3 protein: CASSLALAEQETQYF
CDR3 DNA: TGTGCCAGCAGCCTAGCCCTGGCAGAACAAGAGACCCAGTACTTC

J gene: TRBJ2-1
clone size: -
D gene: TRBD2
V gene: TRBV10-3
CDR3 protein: CAISDSGGAYNEQFF
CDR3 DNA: TGTGCCATCAGCGATAGCGGGGGGGCCTACAATGAGCAGTTCTTC

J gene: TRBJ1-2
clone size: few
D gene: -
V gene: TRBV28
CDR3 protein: CASSPGGGSGYTF
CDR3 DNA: TGTGCCAGCAGTCCTGGGGGGGGTTCTGGCTACACCTTC

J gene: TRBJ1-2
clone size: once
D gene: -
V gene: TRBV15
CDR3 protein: CATSRDPWGVQYGYTF
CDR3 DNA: TGTGCCACCAGCAGAGATCCGTGGGGGGTGCAATATGGCTACACCTTC

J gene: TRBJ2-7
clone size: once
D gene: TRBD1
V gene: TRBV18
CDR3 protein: CASSPPGTEDYEQYF
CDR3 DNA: TGTGCCAGCTCACCACCAGGGACAGAAGACTACGAGCAGTACTTC

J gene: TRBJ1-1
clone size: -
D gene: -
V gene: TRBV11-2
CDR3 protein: CASSPLGGMNTEAFF
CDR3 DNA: TGTGCCAGCAGTCCCCTCGGGGGGATGAACACTGAAGCTTTCTTT

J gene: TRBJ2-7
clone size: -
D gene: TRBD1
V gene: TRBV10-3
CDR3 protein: CAISESSQGAPYEQYF
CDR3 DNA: TGTGCCATCAGTGAGTCGAGCCAGGGGGCTCCCTATGAGCAGTACTTC

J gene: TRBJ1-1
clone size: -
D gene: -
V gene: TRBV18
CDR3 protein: CASSPERRGNTEAFF
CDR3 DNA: TGTGCCAGCTCACCAGAGCGACGGGGGAACACTGAAGCTTTCTTT

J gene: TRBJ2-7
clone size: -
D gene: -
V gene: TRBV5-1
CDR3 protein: CASSWGTRSYEQYF
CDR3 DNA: TGCGCCAGCAGCTGGGGGACAAGGTCCTACGAGCAGTACTTC

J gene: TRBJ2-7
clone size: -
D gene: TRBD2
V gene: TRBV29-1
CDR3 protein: CSVLAGGPLEQYF
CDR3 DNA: TGCAGCGTGTTAGCGGGAGGGCCCCTCGAGCAGTACTTC

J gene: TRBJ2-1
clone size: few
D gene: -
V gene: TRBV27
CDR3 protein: CASSSPGGLADYNEQFF
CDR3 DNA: TGTGCCAGCAGTTCCCCCGGGGGGCTAGCAGACTACAATGAGCAGTTCTTC

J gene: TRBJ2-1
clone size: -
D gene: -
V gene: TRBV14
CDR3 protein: CASSFSTQQFF
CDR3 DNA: TGTGCCAGCAGCTTCTCTACCCAGCAGTTCTTC

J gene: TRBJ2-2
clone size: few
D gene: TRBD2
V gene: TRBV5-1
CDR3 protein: CASMREGLTGELFF
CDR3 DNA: TGCGCCAGCATGCGGGAGGGCCTTACCGGGGAGCTGTTTTTT

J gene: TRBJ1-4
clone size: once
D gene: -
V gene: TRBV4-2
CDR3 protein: CASSQGPSTNEKLFF
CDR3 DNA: TGTGCCAGCAGCCAAGGGCCTTCAACTAATGAAAAACTGTTTTTT

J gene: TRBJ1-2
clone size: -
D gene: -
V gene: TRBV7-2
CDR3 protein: CASSLKYGYTF
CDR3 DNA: TGTGCCAGCAGCCTAAAATATGGCTACACCTTC

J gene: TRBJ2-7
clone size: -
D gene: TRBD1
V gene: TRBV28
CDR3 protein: CASRALGTGSYEQYF
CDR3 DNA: TGTGCCAGCAGGGCCCTAGGGACAGGGTCCTACGAGCAGTACTTC

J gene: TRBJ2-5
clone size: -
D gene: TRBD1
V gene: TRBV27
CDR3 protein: CASSGQDGEYF
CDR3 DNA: TGTGCCAGCAGTGGACAGGATGGGGAGTACTTC

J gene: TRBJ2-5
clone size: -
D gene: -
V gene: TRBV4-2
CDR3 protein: CASSQVVGPQETQYF
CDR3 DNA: TGTGCCAGCAGCCAAGTAGTGGGGCCACAAGAGACCCAGTACTTC

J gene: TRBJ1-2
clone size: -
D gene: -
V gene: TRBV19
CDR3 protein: CASSIGGDLGYTF
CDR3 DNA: TGTGCCAGTAGTATAGGAGGAGATCTTGGCTACACCTTC

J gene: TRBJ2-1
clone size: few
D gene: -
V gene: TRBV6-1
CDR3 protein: CASSTPVFREQFF
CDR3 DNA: TGTGCCAGCAGTACCCCGGTTTTCCGTGAGCAGTTCTTC

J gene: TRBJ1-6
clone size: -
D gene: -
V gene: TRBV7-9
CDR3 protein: CSSSYGQGGSPLHF
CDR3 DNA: TGTTCCAGCAGCTACGGTCAGGGTGGCTCACCCCTCCACTTT

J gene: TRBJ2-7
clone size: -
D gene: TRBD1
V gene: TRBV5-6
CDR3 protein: CASSRIGQEFYEQYF
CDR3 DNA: TGTGCCAGCAGCCGGATAGGACAGGAGTTCTACGAGCAGTACTTC

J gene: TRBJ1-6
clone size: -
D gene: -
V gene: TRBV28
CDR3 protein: CASRTGYNSPLHF
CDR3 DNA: TGTGCCAGCAGGACGGGTTATAATTCACCCCTCCACTTT

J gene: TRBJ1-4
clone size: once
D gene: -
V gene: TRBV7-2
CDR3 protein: CASSLVGEGEKLFF
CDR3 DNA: TGTGCCAGCAGCTTAGTTGGGGAGGGTGAAAAACTGTTTTTT

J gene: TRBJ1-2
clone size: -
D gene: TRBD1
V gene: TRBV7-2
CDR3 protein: CASSTTTGLPRGYTF
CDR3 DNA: TGTGCCAGCAGCACAACGACAGGGTTACCCCGTGGCTACACCTTC

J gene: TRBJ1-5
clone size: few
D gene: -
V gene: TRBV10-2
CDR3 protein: CASSLQGNSNQPQHF
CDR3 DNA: TGCGCCAGCAGTCTTCAGGGGAATAGCAATCAGCCCCAGCATTTT

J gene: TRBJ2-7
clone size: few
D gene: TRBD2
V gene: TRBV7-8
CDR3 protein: CASSLGTSGTRRRSYEQYF
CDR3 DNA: TGTGCCAGCAGCTTAGGGACTAGCGGGACTAGGAGGCGGTCCTACGAGCAGTACTTC

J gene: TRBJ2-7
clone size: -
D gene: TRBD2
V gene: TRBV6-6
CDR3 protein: CASSSTSGTYEQYF
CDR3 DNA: TGTGCCAGCAGTTCGACTAGCGGGACCTACGAGCAGTACTTC

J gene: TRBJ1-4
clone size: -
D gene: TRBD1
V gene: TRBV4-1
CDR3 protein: CASSQPGTVNEKLFF
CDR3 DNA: TGCGCCAGCAGCCAACCCGGGACAGTTAATGAAAAACTGTTTTTT

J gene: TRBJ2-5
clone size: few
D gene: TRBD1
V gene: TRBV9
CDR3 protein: CASSARPDRGIETQYF
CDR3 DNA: TGTGCCAGCAGCGCCCGACCGGACAGGGGGATAGAGACCCAGTACTTC

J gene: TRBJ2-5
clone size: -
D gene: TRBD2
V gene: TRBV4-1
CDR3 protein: CASSLTGASGLQETQYF
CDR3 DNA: TGCGCCAGCAGCCTAACGGGGGCTAGCGGGCTACAAGAGACCCAGTACTTC

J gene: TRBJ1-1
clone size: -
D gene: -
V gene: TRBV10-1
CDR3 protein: CASSAYTEAFF
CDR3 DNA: TGCGCCAGCAGTGCCTACACTGAAGCTTTCTTT

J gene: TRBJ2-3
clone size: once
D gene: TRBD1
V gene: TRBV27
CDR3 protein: CASSLWIGTGGTDTQYF
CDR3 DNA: TGTGCCAGCAGTTTATGGATCGGGACAGGGGGCACAGATACGCAGTATTTT

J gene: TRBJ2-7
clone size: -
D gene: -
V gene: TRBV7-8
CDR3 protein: CASSLQGYEQYF
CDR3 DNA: TGTGCCAGCAGCTTACAGGGCTACGAGCAGTACTTC

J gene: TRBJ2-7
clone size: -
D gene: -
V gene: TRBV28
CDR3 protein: CASSLKTPYEQYF
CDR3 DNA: TGTGCCAGCAGCCTAAAGACTCCCTACGAGCAGTACTTC

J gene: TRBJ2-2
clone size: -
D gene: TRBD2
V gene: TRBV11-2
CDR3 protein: CASRHPSGRASNTGELFF
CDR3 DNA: TGTGCCAGCAGACACCCTAGCGGGAGGGCCTCGAACACCGGGGAGCTGTTTTTT

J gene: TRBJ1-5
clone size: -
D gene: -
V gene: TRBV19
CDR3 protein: CASSIDRGGSNQPQHF
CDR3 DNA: TGTGCCAGTAGTATAGATCGGGGGGGCTCAAATCAGCCCCAGCATTTT

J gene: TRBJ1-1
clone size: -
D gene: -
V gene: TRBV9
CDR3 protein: CASSVVASNTEAFF
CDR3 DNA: TGTGCCAGCAGCGTAGTAGCCTCAAACACTGAAGCTTTCTTT

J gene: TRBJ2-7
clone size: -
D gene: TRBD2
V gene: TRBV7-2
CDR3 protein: CASSPFAGGNYEQYF
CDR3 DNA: TGTGCCAGCAGCCCCTTCGCGGGGGGGAACTACGAGCAGTACTTC